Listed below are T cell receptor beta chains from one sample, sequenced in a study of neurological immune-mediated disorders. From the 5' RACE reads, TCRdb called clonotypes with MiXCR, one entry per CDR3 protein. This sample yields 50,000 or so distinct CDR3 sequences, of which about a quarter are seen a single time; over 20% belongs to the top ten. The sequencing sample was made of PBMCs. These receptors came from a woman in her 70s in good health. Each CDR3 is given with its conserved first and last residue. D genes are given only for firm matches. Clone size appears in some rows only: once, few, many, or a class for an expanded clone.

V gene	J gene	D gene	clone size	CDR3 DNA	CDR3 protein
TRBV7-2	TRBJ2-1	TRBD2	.	TGTGCCAGCAGCTTAGCCCTGAGTCTAGGGAGGGGTTTTCTGGCAGAGCAGTTCTTC	CASSLALSLGRGFLAEQFF
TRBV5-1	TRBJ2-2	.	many	TGCGCCAGCAGCTTGTTCAGAGGGGACACCGGGGAGCTGTTTTTT	CASSLFRGDTGELFF
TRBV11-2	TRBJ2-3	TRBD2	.	TGTGCCAGCAGCCGTACCCGGAGCGGGAGGGTAGATACGCAGTATTTT	CASSRTRSGRVDTQYF
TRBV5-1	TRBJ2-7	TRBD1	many	TGCGCCAGCAGCTTGGCGTACGAGGGGGCGTACGAGCAGTACTTC	CASSLAYEGAYEQYF
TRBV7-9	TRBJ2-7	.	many	TGTGCCAGCAGCTTGGGGGGAACGGCGACCTACGAGCAGTACTTC	CASSLGGTATYEQYF
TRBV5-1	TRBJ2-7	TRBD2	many	TGCGCCAGCAGCTCCCAGACTAGCTGGAAAGCCCACGAGCAGTACTTC	CASSSQTSWKAHEQYF
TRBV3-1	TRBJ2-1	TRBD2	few	TGTGCCAGCAGCCAAGATCAGGGGACTAGCGGGAGCCACTACAATGAGCAGTTCTTC	CASSQDQGTSGSHYNEQFF
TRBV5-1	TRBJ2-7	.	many	TGCGCCAGCAGCTTGCCACACTCCTACGAGCAGTACTTC	CASSLPHSYEQYF
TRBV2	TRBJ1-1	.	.	TGTGCCAGCAGTGAACAAGTCAACACTGAAGCTTTCTTT	CASSEQVNTEAFF
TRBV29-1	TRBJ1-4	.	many	TGCAGCGTCCGGGAAAGCGGTGAAAAACTGTTTTTT	CSVRESGEKLFF
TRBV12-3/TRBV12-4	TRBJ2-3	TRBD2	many	TGTGCCAGCACCCCCGGGACTAGTGGGTGGGATACGCAGTATTTT	CASTPGTSGWDTQYF
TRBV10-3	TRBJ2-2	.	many	TGTGCCATCAGTGAGTCGGGCAAGCGCGGGGCCGTGGAATCCGGGGAGCTGTTTTTT	CAISESGKRGAVESGELFF
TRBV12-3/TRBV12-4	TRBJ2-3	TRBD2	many	TGTGCCAGCAGCCCGCGGAGCGGGAGGGCCGGGGTAACAGATACGCAGTATTTT	CASSPRSGRAGVTDTQYF
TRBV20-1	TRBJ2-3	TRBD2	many	TGCAGTGCTACCAGCGGGAGAGAGAATTCAGATACGCAGTATTTT	CSATSGRENSDTQYF
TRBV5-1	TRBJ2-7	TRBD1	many	TGCGCCAGCAGCAGGGACAGGGATCCGTCCTACGAGCAGTACTTC	CASSRDRDPSYEQYF
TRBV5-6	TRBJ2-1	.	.	TGTGCCAGCAGCCCCTTCCTGGTCGATGAGCAGTTCTTC	CASSPFLVDEQFF
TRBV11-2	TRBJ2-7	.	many	TGTGCCAGCAGCTTAGATGGTGACCGTACCTACGAGCAGTACTTC	CASSLDGDRTYEQYF
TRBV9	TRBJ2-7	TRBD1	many	TGTGCCAGCAGCGGACGGGACAGGGGGTTCTACGAGCAGTACTTC	CASSGRDRGFYEQYF
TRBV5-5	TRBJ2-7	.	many	TGTGCCAGCAGCTTCCGGGACCAAACCTACGAGCAGTACTTC	CASSFRDQTYEQYF
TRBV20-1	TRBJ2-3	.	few	TGCAGTGCTAGACTACGTGCGTGGGCGCAGTATTTT	CSARLRAWAQYF
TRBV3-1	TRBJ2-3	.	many	TGTGCCAGCAGCCAAGTTCGGGCAGAACTGGGTACGCAGTATTTT	CASSQVRAELGTQYF
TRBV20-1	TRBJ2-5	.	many	TGCAGTGCTAGAGGTCCGGCCCCCAGGGAGACCCAGTACTTC	CSARGPAPRETQYF
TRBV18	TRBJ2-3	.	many	TGTGCCAGCTCACCACAGGGAGGCCCTGGTACGCAGTATTTT	CASSPQGGPGTQYF